The TCR beta chain under discussion was sequenced for a study of CD8 T cells in Susac syndrome. Study observations and caveats: The TCR sequencing and HLA analysis in the study involved a relatively small number of individuals, as the study acknowledged.

The multiple sclerosis controls consisted of treatment-naive patients with relapsing-remitting disease, either stable or active. While CD8+ and CD4+ T cells were isolated negatively, TEMRA cells were enriched by FACS. Per the germline V gene, CDR1 is SGHNT and CDR2 is YYREEE (reference sequence). The CDR3 is made up of 15 amino acids. V was pared by 4 bases and J by 1 base, with 14 bases between. Random hexamers were used to reverse transcribe 0.5 to 1 ug of RNA. The authors amplified TCR beta CDR3 across 54 Vbeta and 13 Jbeta using immunoSEQ multiplex PCR. Each CDR3 protein is one row after TCRdb ran MiXCR on the immunoSEQ multiplex PCR reads. Counted here are 350,000 to 550,000 distinct CDR3 sequences, around 83% occurring once; the ten biggest clones make up roughly 0.11%. A remark on this clonotype: Its cognate antigen is unknown.

The sequencing sample was made of CD8+ T cells from PBMCs. The V and J genes are TRBV5-4 and TRBJ1-1; D might be TRBD1 (6 bases). The receptor was derived from a human donor with multiple sclerosis. The CDR3 nucleotides read TGTGCCAGCAGCGACAGGCCTCTAACGAACACTGAAGCTTTCTTT. Translated: CASSDRPLTNTEAFF.